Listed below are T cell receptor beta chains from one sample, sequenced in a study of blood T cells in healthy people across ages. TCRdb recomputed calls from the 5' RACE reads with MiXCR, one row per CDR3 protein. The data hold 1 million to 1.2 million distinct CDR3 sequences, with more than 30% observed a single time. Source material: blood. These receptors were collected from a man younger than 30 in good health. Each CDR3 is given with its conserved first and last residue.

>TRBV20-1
CGAMMERGSYEQYF
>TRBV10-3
CAISEQFNTEAFF
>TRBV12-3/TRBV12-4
CASSPERYYEQYF
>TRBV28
CASRRGSGYTF
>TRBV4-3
CASSPFLQETQYF
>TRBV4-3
CASSPSMMNTEAFF
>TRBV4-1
CASSQVRSRTYNEQFF
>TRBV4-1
CASSQATHNEQFF
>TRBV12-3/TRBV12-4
CAGSFGSDYGYTF
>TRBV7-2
CASSLVGQGRNQPQHF
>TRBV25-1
CASSERALGDTIYF
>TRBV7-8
CASSLEGTGIYEQYF
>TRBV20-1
CSARSGSTEAFF
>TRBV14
CASSQVSLYGYTF
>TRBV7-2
CASSLAISPYNEQFF
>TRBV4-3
CASSRQNHGYTF
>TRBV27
CASSWTVSSYNEQFF
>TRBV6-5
CASSSSPTNNSPLHF
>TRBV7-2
CASSLTTALAKNIQYF
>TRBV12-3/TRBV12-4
CASSPPGQGYQPQHF
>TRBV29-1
CSVMGKFETQYF
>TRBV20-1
CSARDRGGQHHTNYGYTF